Listed below are T cell receptor beta chains from one sample, sequenced in a study of CD8 T cells in ankylosing spondylitis. TCRdb re-derived calls from the 5' RACE reads in MiXCR, one entry per CDR3 protein. Of about 450,000 distinct CDR3 sequences detected, roughly 25% appear once; the ten largest clones hold 0.85% to 1%. Sequencing was carried out using blood, either unsorted or a sorted T cell fraction (not recorded which). These receptor sequences come from a male donor with ankylosing spondylitis. CDR3s leave out the opening cysteine and the closing phenylalanine or tryptophan. The D gene is left open where the match is weak.

D	V	J	CDR3
TRBD1	TRBV18	TRBJ2-1	ASSPGQGATNEQF
TRBD1	TRBV5-6	TRBJ2-3	ASSRPGQYTDTQY
-	TRBV7-9	TRBJ2-5	ASSLGTAKETQY
-	TRBV25-1	TRBJ2-1	ASSPRLTGHNEQF
-	TRBV10-3	TRBJ2-2	AIAGGLTGELF
-	TRBV20-1	TRBJ2-2	SANRPGTGELF
-	TRBV3-1	TRBJ1-3	ASSPRPSSGNTIY
-	TRBV25-1	TRBJ2-7	ASSAGGIGQGYEQY
-	TRBV20-1	TRBJ2-1	SARRQGTYNEQF
-	TRBV11-2	TRBJ1-5	ASSLAGGGDQPQH
-	TRBV18	TRBJ1-6	ASSPGDSYNSPLH
-	TRBV10-3	TRBJ2-1	AISESSNEQF
TRBD2	TRBV24-1	TRBJ2-2	ATTGSGSSTGELF
-	TRBV6-4	TRBJ2-6	ASMRESGANVLT
TRBD2	TRBV5-1	TRBJ2-5	ASSLFASGREQETQY
-	TRBV21-1	TRBJ2-7	ASSKNIGVARYEQY
-	TRBV12-3/TRBV12-4	TRBJ1-3	ASSLAGTPESGNTIY
TRBD1	TRBV24-1	TRBJ2-5	AIRAGTGGSETQY
-	TRBV13	TRBJ2-3	ASSPSREWTEGTDTQY
TRBD1	TRBV12-5	TRBJ2-3	ASGSRDREPNTQY
-	TRBV29-1	TRBJ1-1	SVVVFGGWDMNTEAF